This entry concerns a single TCR beta chain. Methods used by the authors: Researchers report that nucleated cell counts were estimated from reference gene primer amplification. Generated by immunoSEQ multiplex PCR, the TCRdb table keeps only in-frame clones and is missing some. V and J calls and clone size are given by that table; D and trimming were obtained from the DNA. This table holds 97,000 or so clones, about 81% found once. This sample is drawn from a study of blood T cell repertoires in COVID-19. About the research overall: Whether acute or convalescent, the COVID-19 samples came from the United States, Italy and Spain. PBMCs, B-cell-depleted T cells, or T cells provided the cDNA or gDNA that made up the material.

This clonotype was sampled from an elderly man with acute or convalescent COVID-19. Sequencing was done on a sample of peripheral blood.

This chain's CDR3 is CASSAGQGVGDTQYF. CDR3 coding DNA: TGTGCCAGCAGCGCCGGACAGGGGGTTGGAGATACGCAGTATTTT. The chain uses TRBV7-2 and TRBJ2-3; 10 positions agree with TRBD1. The J segment lost 5 bases and the V segment lost 5 bases, leaving 7 bases of the junction unmatched. The CDR3 extends over 15 amino acids. Germline V gene lookup returns CDR1 SGHTA and CDR2 FQGNSA.